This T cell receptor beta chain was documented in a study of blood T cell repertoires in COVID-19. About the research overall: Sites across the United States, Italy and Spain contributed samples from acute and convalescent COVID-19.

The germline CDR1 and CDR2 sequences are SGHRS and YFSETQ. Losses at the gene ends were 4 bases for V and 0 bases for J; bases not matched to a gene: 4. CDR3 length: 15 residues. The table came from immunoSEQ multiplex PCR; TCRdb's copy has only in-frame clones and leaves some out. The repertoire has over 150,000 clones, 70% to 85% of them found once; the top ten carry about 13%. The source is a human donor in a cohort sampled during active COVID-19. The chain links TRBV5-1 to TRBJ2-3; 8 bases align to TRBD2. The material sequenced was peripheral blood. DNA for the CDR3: TGCGCCAGCAGCAGAATAGCGGGGAGCACAGATACGCAGTATTTT. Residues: CASSRIAGSTDTQYF.